Following are 18 T cell receptor beta chains from one sample sequenced in a study of siplizumab effects on memory and regulatory T cells (dated by TCRdb to the late 2010s). Cells from the mixed lymphocyte reactions were cocultured for around six days at 37 degrees C. For these TCRs, the target antigens are not known. Receptor libraries were prepared by the immunoSEQ multiplex PCR assay. This is the immuneACCESS table as TCRdb keeps it, with only in-frame sequences that have V and J called. A part of the clones is gone; compared with another copy, unresolved V genes explain less than half, and the rest is unexplained. This sample lists 3,000 to 4,000 clones; around 53% were detected once. The ten biggest clones cover 4.8% of the sample. The specimen was CFSE-low (dividing) CD4+ T cells sorted from an allogeneic mixed lymphocyte reaction. These receptors were obtained from a human donor in good health; the cells came from an allogeneic mixed lymphocyte reaction.

The chain carries TRBV15 and TRBJ2-7; perhaps TRBD2 as D (7 bases). The length of the CDR3 is 16 residues. CDR1 is LNHNV and CDR2 is YYDKDF in the germline V gene (reference sequence). V was cut by 0 bases and J by 7 bases, with 19 bases left in between. CDR3 sequence reads: CATSRDFATGGREQYF. The DNA of the CDR3 is TGTGCCACCAGCAGAGATTTTGCAACGGGGGGCCGGGAGCAGTACTTC.

This clone was recorded a few times. The chain recombines TRBV29-1 with TRBJ2-7; 8 bases match TRBD2. The CDR3 spans 16 residues. The V and J ends lost 0 bases and 2 bases, in that order; junction bases with no gene match: 9. The germline CDR1 and CDR2 sequences are SQVTM and ANQGSEA. The CDR3 loop is CSVEDREAGGPYEQYF. For the CDR3, the DNA is TGCAGCGTTGAAGATCGTGAGGCGGGGGGTCCCTACGAGCAGTACTTC.

V is TRBV6-5 and J is TRBJ2-7; 9 bases agree with TRBD2. Germline V gene data show CDR1 as MNHEY and CDR2 as SVGAGI. The CDR3 consists of 15 residues. Trimming at V came to 2 bases and at J to 0 bases, leaving 2 bases not matched to a gene. The CDR3 nucleotides are TGTGCCAGCAGTTACGTAGCGGGGGACTCCTACGAGCAGTACTTC. Translated, it gives CASSYVAGDSYEQYF.

The chain joins TRBV2 to TRBJ1-5; the D gene is possibly TRBD1 (6 bases). The CDR3 length is 14 residues. The V end lost 6 bases, the J end lost 0 bases, and 9 bases lay between the germline ends. Germline CDR1 reads SNHLY; CDR2 reads FYNNEI. The CDR3 protein is CASRGTLSNQPQHF. CDR3 nucleotide sequence: TGTGCCAGCAGGGGGACACTTAGCAATCAGCCCCAGCATTTT.

The genes are TRBV15 and TRBJ1-1; 7 nucleotides line up with TRBD1. Germline CDR1 is LNHNV and CDR2 is YYDKDF (reference sequence). This CDR3 region has 13 residues. After removal of 0 bases from V and 11 bases from J, the junction contained 6 bases not matched to a gene. This CDR3 reads CATSRDQTGWAFF. CDR3 coding DNA: TGTGCCACCAGCAGAGATCAGACAGGGTGGGCTTTCTTT.

In its sample, this clone was seen once. The rearrangement links TRBV6-5 to TRBJ2-2, with D tentatively TRBD1 or TRBD2 (5 bases each). The V and J ends lost 5 bases and 1 base respectively, with 11 bases between them. The CDR3 has 15 residues. Germline loops: CDR1 MNHEY, CDR2 SVGAGI. The CDR3 region is CASSPWDGNTGELFF. CDR3 coding DNA: TGTGCCAGCAGTCCCTGGGACGGGAACACCGGGGAGCTGTTTTTT.

The V gene is TRBV6-5, the J gene TRBJ2-7; the D gene is possibly TRBD1 (6 bases). Germline V gives CDR1 MNHEY, CDR2 SVGAGI. The V end lost 5 bases, the J end lost 4 bases, and 12 bases lay between the germline ends. This CDR3 is 13 amino acids long. As DNA, the CDR3 is TGTGCCAGCAGTAGGACAGCCACATACGAGCAGTACTTC. It translates to CASSRTATYEQYF.

This clone was counted a few times. The V call is TRBV5-4, the J call TRBJ2-2; 7 bases match TRBD1. This CDR3 region has 16 residues. The germline gives CDR1 SGHNT, CDR2 YYREEE (reference sequence). V was clipped by 3 bases and J by 3 bases; unmatched bases: 8. This chain's CDR3 is CASSSRTGADTGELFF. CDR3 in DNA: TGTGCCAGCAGCTCGAGAACAGGGGCTGACACCGGGGAGCTGTTTTTT.

The chain couples TRBV11-1 to TRBJ2-7; D gene ambiguous. The CDR3 is 15 amino acids. V dropped 1 base and J dropped 0 bases, with 10 bases sitting between them. Germline CDR1 SGHAT, CDR2 FQDESV (reference sequence). The CDR3 DNA sequence: TGTGCCAGCAGCTTAGAAGGCGGAACCTCCTACGAGCAGTACTTC. It translates to CASSLEGGTSYEQYF.

The chain couples TRBV7-2 to TRBJ2-1; a possible D gene is TRBD1 (7 bases). Germline CDR1 SGHTA, CDR2 FQGNSA. The ends were cut back, 5 bases at V and 0 bases at J, with 11 bases in the middle. There are 15 residues in the CDR3. CDR3 residues: CASSPQGGSYNEQFF. The CDR3 DNA is TGTGCCAGCAGCCCCCAGGGGGGCTCCTACAATGAGCAGTTCTTC.

This clone was detected once. The CDR3 loop reads CASSYPGTYEQYF. The CDR3 nucleotides read TGTGCCAGCAGTTACCCCGGGACTTACGAGCAGTACTTC. The chain employs TRBV6-5 and TRBJ2-7, with D perhaps TRBD2 (6 bases). Germline lookup yields CDR1 MNHEY and CDR2 SVGAGI. The V gene lost 2 bases and the J gene lost 4 bases, with 9 bases spanning the gap. The CDR3 contains 13 residues.

In its sample, this clone was seen once. The chain carries TRBV28 and TRBJ2-7; 11 positions agree with TRBD1. Germline V gives CDR1 MDHEN, CDR2 SYDVKM. The CDR3 spans 14 residues. V shed 7 bases and J 4 bases; nucleotides not matched to a gene: 6. The CDR3 loop is CASTSGTGGYEQYF. CDR3 bases: TGTGCCAGCACCTCCGGGACAGGGGGGTACGAGCAGTACTTC.

The chain couples TRBV6-5 to TRBJ2-5; D not resolved. Germline CDR1 is MNHEY and CDR2 is SVGAGI. The V end lost 0 bases, the J end lost 2 bases, and 10 bases lay between the germline ends. The length of the CDR3 is 15 residues. The CDR3 DNA reads as TGTGCCAGCAGTTACTCGTCAGGTCAACAAGAGACCCAGTACTTC. Protein product: CASSYSSGQQETQYF.

This clone appeared a few times. This CDR3 reads CASMIGGLGTGELFF. For the CDR3, the DNA is TGTGCCAGCATGATCGGGGGGCTCGGCACCGGGGAGCTGTTTTTT. The chain has TRBV7-9 and TRBJ2-2; possibly TRBD2 for D (7 bases). V lost 7 bases to trimming and J lost 4 bases, with 16 bases between them. The CDR3 contains 15 residues. Germline CDR1 is SEHNR and CDR2 is FQNEAQ (reference sequence).

This clone has more than one count but fewer than ten. The chain employs TRBV20-1 and TRBJ1-2; D remains unclear. V gave up 6 bases and J gave up 3 bases, with 8 bases separating them. Looked up from germline, CDR1 is DFQATT and CDR2 is SNEGSKA (reference sequence). The CDR3 has 11 amino acids. CDR3 coding DNA: TGCAGTGCGTACGTCTACTATGGCTACACCTTC. Its translation is CSAYVYYGYTF.

The chain links TRBV6-6 to TRBJ1-2, with D unresolved. The CDR3 has 13 amino acids. Per the germline V gene, CDR1 is MNHNY and CDR2 is SVGAGI (reference sequence). V lost 6 bases to trimming and J lost 5 bases, with 13 bases between them. CDR3 sequence: CASSIDGGYGYTF. CDR3 in DNA: TGTGCCAGCAGCATTGACGGAGGATATGGCTACACCTTC.

This clone was seen a single time. This chain uses TRBV5-1 with TRBJ2-5, with D perhaps TRBD1 (6 bases). CDR3 length: 14 residues. Germline lookup yields CDR1 SGHRS and CDR2 YFSETQ. Trimming took 0 bases from V and 5 from J, leaving 11 bases between them. CDR3 sequence reads: CASSLAWGLETQYF. DNA of the CDR3: TGCGCCAGCAGCTTGGCCTGGGGGCTCGAGACCCAGTACTTC.

The chain carries TRBV28 and TRBJ2-5; tentative D call: TRBD2 (6 bases). The CDR3 consists of 15 residues. The V end lost 7 bases, the J end lost 0 bases, and 15 bases lay between the germline ends. From germline, CDR1 is MDHEN and CDR2 SYDVKM. The CDR3 DNA sequence: TGTGCCAGCACGTTTCTAGCGCGGTACCAAGAGACCCAGTACTTC. Its protein product is CASTFLARYQETQYF.